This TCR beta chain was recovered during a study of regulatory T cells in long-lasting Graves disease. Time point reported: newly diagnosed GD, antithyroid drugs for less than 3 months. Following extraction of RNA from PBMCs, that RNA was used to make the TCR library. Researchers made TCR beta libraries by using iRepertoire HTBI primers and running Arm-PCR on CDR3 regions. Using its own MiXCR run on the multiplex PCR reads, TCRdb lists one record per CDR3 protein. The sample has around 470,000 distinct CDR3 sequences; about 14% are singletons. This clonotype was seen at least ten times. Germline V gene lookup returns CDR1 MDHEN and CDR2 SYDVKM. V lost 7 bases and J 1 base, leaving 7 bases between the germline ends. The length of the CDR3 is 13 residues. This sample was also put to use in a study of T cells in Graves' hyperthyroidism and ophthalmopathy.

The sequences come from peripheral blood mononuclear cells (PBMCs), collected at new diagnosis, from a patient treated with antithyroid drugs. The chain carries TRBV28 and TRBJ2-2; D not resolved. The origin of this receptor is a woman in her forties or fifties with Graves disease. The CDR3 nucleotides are TGTGCCAGCACCGGAATGAACACCGGGGAGCTGTTTTTT. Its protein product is CASTGMNTGELFF.